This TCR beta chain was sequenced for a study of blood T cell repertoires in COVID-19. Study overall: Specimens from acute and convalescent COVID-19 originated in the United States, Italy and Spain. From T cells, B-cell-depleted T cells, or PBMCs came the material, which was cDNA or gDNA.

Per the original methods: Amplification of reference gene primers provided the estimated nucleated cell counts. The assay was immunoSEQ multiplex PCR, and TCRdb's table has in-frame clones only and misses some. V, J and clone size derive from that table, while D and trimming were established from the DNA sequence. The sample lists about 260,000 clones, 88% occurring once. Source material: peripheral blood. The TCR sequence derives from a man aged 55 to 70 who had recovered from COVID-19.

CDR3 sequence (DNA): TGTGCCAGCAGTTTATTCGAGGGGGCGCAGGGGACCCAGTACTTC. This codes for CASSLFEGAQGTQYF. The chain uses TRBV27 and TRBJ2-5, with 7 bases lining up with TRBD1. CDR3 length: 15 residues. The V and J ends lost 1 base and 7 bases, in that order; junction bases with no gene match: 9. Germline assignment: CDR1 MNHEY and CDR2 SMNVEV (reference sequence).